This TCR beta chain was captured in a study of T cell repertoires in cytomegalovirus infection. For the study at large: Indications of both CMV infection and matching HLA type were provided by public TCR beta signatures. Study-wide findings and caveats: HLA-C-restricted CMV clonotypes gave the most frequent clonotype in two of eight donors. Frequencies of public TCR beta families were cumulated, and this identified carriers of CMV plus the relevant HLA.

Germline values: CDR1 LNHNV, CDR2 YYDKDF (reference sequence). The V end was cut by 0 bases, the J end by 5 bases, with 8 bases between. The CDR3 is made up of 14 amino acids. This clonotype turned up a few times. Its antigen is unknown. TCRdb analysed the reads with MiXCR anew, one entry per CDR3 protein. Of 550,000 to 850,000 distinct CDR3 sequences detected, around 31% appear once; the ten largest clones hold 18%. The sample consisted of cultured PBMCs, taken from culture after CMV antigen stimulation. The clonotype was recovered from a human donor in good health (CMV status not recorded). Some clones in this sample may be carry-over from other donors' samples. This rearrangement joins TRBV15 to TRBJ2-1; D perhaps matches TRBD1 (5 bases). The CDR3 DNA reads as TGTGCCACCAGCAGAGATCTAGGGGACAATGAGCAGTTCTTC. It encodes CATSRDLGDNEQFF.